Listed here are 26 T cell receptor beta chains from one sample, sequenced in a study of naive and memory T cell subsets. The SP2 primer and nested alpha and beta constant region primers amplified ligated cDNA in four rounds. MiXCR was run by TCRdb on the 5' RACE reads, yielding one entry per CDR3 protein. In the table there are more than 60,000 distinct CDR3 sequences, 7% to 8% of which are singletons. An oligonucleotide containing a UMI was ligated to the 3' end of TCR cDNA. The receptors shown here come from a female donor in good health.

Many counts were recorded for this clonotype. J is TRBJ1-4 and V is TRBV7-9; D unclear. The CDR3 extends over 16 amino acids. Germline V gene sequence: CDR1 SEHNR, CDR2 FQNEAQ (reference sequence). Trimming stripped 5 bases from V and 7 bases from J, with 20 bases between. The CDR3 DNA reads TGTGCCAGCAGCCCCTTCAGGCGGGGTGCGCGTGAAAAACTGTTTTTT. This gives the protein CASSPFRRGAREKLFF.

The rearrangement links TRBV29-1 to TRBJ1-1, with D perhaps TRBD1 (6 bases). Germline V gene data show CDR1 as SQVTM and CDR2 as ANQGSEA. Trimming took off 1 base at V and 1 base at J, with 13 bases between the two ends. This CDR3 has 15 residues. CDR3 amino acids: CSVEGPGGQNTEAFF. DNA of the CDR3: TGCAGCGTTGAAGGTCCGGGGGGGCAGAACACTGAAGCTTTCTTT.

This clonotype was observed many times. The CDR3 is CASSFLNTEAFF. The CDR3, as DNA: TGTGCCAGCAGTTTCTTGAACACTGAAGCTTTCTTT. This chain uses TRBV28 with TRBJ1-1; D is undetermined. The CDR3 totals 12 residues. V lost 3 bases and J lost 0, with 2 bases in between. CDR1 is MDHEN and CDR2 is SYDVKM in the germline V gene.

The V call is TRBV18, the J call TRBJ2-3; the D is unclear. The germline V and J ends were trimmed by 0 bases and 0 bases, with 7 bases remaining between them. This CDR3 spans 15 amino acids. Germline CDR1 and CDR2: KGHSH and LQKENI. CDR3 in DNA: TGTGCCAGCTCACCACCGGTTGACAGCACAGATACGCAGTATTTT. Translating it yields CASSPPVDSTDTQYF.

In this sample, this clonotype turned up many times. The chain carries TRBV6-5 and TRBJ1-3, with D unclear. This CDR3 region has 13 residues. The V gene lost 5 bases and the J gene lost 6 bases, with 11 bases spanning the gap. Per the germline V gene, CDR1 is MNHEY and CDR2 is SVGAGI. The CDR3 protein is CASSPYTENTIYF. The CDR3 nucleotides are TGTGCCAGCAGTCCGTATACGGAAAACACCATATATTTT.

The CDR3 region has the DNA TGTGCCAGCAGCCCCCGGACTAGCGGGAGCACAGATACGCAGTATTTT. This encodes CASSPRTSGSTDTQYF. The rearrangement links TRBV7-9 to TRBJ2-3; 11 nucleotides align to TRBD2. There are 16 residues in the CDR3. J was trimmed by 0 bases and V by 5 bases; bases with no gene match: 4. CDR1 is SEHNR and CDR2 is FQNEAQ in the germline V gene (reference sequence). The full variable domain, in which reference TRBV7-9 and TRBJ2-3 provide the parts outside the CDR3, is DTGVSQNPRHKITKRGQNVTFRCDPISEHNRLYWYRQTLGQGPEFLTYFQNEAQLEKSRLLSDRFSAERPKGSFSTLEIQRTEQGDSAMYLCASSPRTSGSTDTQYFGPGTRLTVL.

This sequence joins TRBV5-4 and TRBJ2-5; 8 positions agree with TRBD1. The CDR3 contains 14 residues. With V trimmed by 5 bases and J by 5 bases, 8 bases remained unmatched. The germline CDR1 and CDR2 sequences are SGHNT and YYREEE (reference sequence). This CDR3 reads CASSSQGAMETQYF. For the CDR3, the DNA is TGTGCCAGCAGTTCCCAGGGGGCGATGGAGACCCAGTACTTC.

The table lists this clonotype with many counts. The chain employs TRBV6-2 or TRBV6-3 and TRBJ1-3, with D hard to call. V lost 2 bases and J lost 0, with 8 bases in between. From germline, CDR1 is MNHEY and CDR2 SVGEGT. This CDR3 comprises 15 residues. The CDR3 sequence: CASSYRGISGNTIYF. As DNA, the CDR3 is TGTGCCAGCAGTTACCGGGGAATCTCTGGAAACACCATATATTTT.

The table lists this clonotype with many counts. The V call is TRBV29-1, the J call TRBJ2-2; D may be TRBD1 (6 bases). The CDR3 contains 15 residues. Trimming shortened V by 6 bases and J by 1 base, and 15 bases separated the two germline ends. Looked up from germline, CDR1 is SQVTM and CDR2 is ANQGSEA. The CDR3 loop reads CSVARRGQNTGELFF. CDR3 DNA: TGCAGCGTCGCCCGAAGGGGACAGAACACCGGGGAGCTGTTTTTT.

This clonotype was picked up a small number of times. In nucleotides, the CDR3 is TGTGCCAGCCTGACTAGCGGGGGGGCCGGCAATGAGCAGTTCTTC. Translated, it gives CASLTSGGAGNEQFF. The rearrangement uses TRBV12-3 or TRBV12-4 and TRBJ2-1, with 14 bases aligning to TRBD2. V lost 8 bases to trimming and J lost 6 bases; unmatched junction nucleotides: 6. The CDR3 is 15 residues long.

The table lists this clonotype with many counts. The chain couples TRBV12-3 or TRBV12-4 to TRBJ2-1; D might be TRBD2 (7 bases). V was cut by 4 bases and J by 6 bases, with 13 bases left in between. The CDR3 has 14 amino acids. The CDR3 sequence is CASSSWGGPNEQFF. In DNA, the CDR3 is TGTGCCAGCAGTTCTTGGGGGGGCCCCAATGAGCAGTTCTTC.

J is TRBJ2-1 and V is TRBV5-4, with TRBD1 matching over 8 bases. V dropped 6 bases and J dropped 3; count of bases not matched to a gene: 5. The CDR3 has 14 amino acids. The germline gives CDR1 SGHNT, CDR2 YYREEE (reference sequence). The CDR3 sequence is CASNRDRYYNEQFF. DNA for the CDR3: TGTGCCAGCAACCGGGACAGGTACTACAATGAGCAGTTCTTC.

This clonotype was counted between two and nine times. This chain uses TRBV27 with TRBJ1-5; D gene unclear. From germline, CDR1 is MNHEY and CDR2 SMNVEV (reference sequence). Trimming pared 2 bases from V and 9 bases from J, leaving 11 bases between. CDR3 length equals 13 residues. CDR3 protein: CASSLRGSGPQHF. In DNA, the CDR3 is TGTGCCAGCAGTTTAAGAGGTAGTGGGCCCCAGCATTTT.

V is TRBV24-1 and J is TRBJ1-4, with unresolved D. V lost 9 bases to trimming and J lost 3 bases, with 10 bases between them. The germline V gene encodes CDR1 KGHDR and CDR2 SFDVKD. This CDR3 comprises 13 residues. CDR3 in amino acids: CATFQRPNEKLFF. The CDR3 DNA sequence: TGTGCCACCTTTCAAAGACCTAATGAAAAACTGTTTTTT.

The rearrangement joins TRBV12-3 or TRBV12-4 to TRBJ2-1; D gene uncertain. With 4 bases removed from V and 9 bases from J, the gap between germline ends came to 10 bases. This CDR3 has 12 residues. CDR3 region: CASSYSGLEQFF. CDR3 nucleotide sequence: TGTGCCAGCAGTTATTCGGGCCTTGAGCAGTTCTTC.

In its sample, this clonotype was seen a few times. This sequence joins TRBV12-3 or TRBV12-4 and TRBJ2-4, with 13 bases matching TRBD2. J lost 5 bases, V lost 5 bases, and 15 bases had no gene match. The CDR3 runs to 19 residues. The CDR3 spells CASSPHDRLAGGPENIQYF. CDR3 coding DNA: TGTGCCAGCAGTCCACACGATCGACTAGCGGGGGGTCCCGAAAACATTCAGTACTTC.

Note on this clonotype: A much larger clonotype is one base distant, so this may be a read error. This chain uses TRBV28 with TRBJ2-3; no clear D. Germline CDR1 is MDHEN and CDR2 is SYDVKM. CDR3 size: 13 residues. V was trimmed by 7 bases and J by 6 bases, leaving 14 bases between them. The chain's CDR3 is CASNPPSKDTQYF. The CDR3 DNA follows: TGTGCCAGCAACCCGCCCTCTAAGGATACGCAGTATTTT.

This clonotype was seen only a few times. The chain joins TRBV30 to TRBJ1-2; tentative D call: TRBD1 (6 bases). The V gene lost 0 bases and the J gene lost 6 bases, with 14 bases spanning the gap. Germline values: CDR1 GTSNPN, CDR2 SVGIG (reference sequence). The CDR3 runs to 14 residues. The CDR3 sequence is CAWSVWPGADGYTF. The CDR3 DNA reads as TGTGCCTGGAGTGTTTGGCCGGGGGCGGATGGCTACACCTTC.

The chain joins TRBV27 to TRBJ2-5; 7 nucleotides match TRBD1. From germline, CDR1 is MNHEY and CDR2 SMNVEV (reference sequence). The ends lost 5 bases at V and 7 bases at J; junction bases unmatched: 7. The length of the CDR3 is 13 residues. CDR3 bases: TGTGCCAGCAGTAAGGGGACAGCAGGGACCCAGTACTTC. It encodes CASSKGTAGTQYF.

This chain links TRBV5-4 with TRBJ2-3; 16 bases are shared with TRBD2. CDR1 is SGHNT, CDR2 YYREEE, per germline (reference sequence). With V trimmed by 4 bases and J by 1 base, 6 bases remained unmatched. This CDR3 has 18 amino acids. The DNA for the CDR3 is TGTGCCAGCAGCCTGGGACTAGCGGGAGGGCCTGGCACAGATACGCAGTATTTT. Its protein is CASSLGLAGGPGTDTQYF.

The rearrangement links TRBV27 to TRBJ1-6, with D possibly matching TRBD1 (6 bases). The V gene's germline CDR1 is MNHEY and CDR2 SMNVEV (reference sequence). The CDR3 has 14 amino acids. Deletions cut 2 bases from V and 6 bases from J, with 8 bases between. The CDR3 loop reads CASSLKGGNSPLHF. CDR3 DNA sequence: TGTGCCAGCAGTTTAAAAGGGGGTAATTCACCCCTCCACTTT.

This clonotype was recorded many times. The genes are TRBV4-1 and TRBJ1-5; 11 bases map to TRBD1. The germline V gene encodes CDR1 MGHRA and CDR2 YSYEKL. Trimming removed 4 bases from V and 6 bases from J; junction bases left unmatched: 5. This CDR3 has 15 residues. CDR3 region: CASSRTGGAGQPQHF. CDR3 DNA sequence: TGCGCCAGCAGCCGGACAGGGGGCGCGGGTCAGCCCCAGCATTTT.

The chain combines TRBV11-3 with TRBJ2-1; 9 bases are a match to TRBD2. Germline trimming cut 3 bases from V and 3 bases from J; bases unmatched to any gene: 15. This CDR3 has 19 residues. Germline values: CDR1 SGHNT, CDR2 YENEEA. CDR3 DNA sequence: TGTGCCAGCAGCTTCCTAACTAAGGTCCTAGCGGGAATCTACAATGAGCAGTTCTTC. It translates to CASSFLTKVLAGIYNEQFF.

The genes are TRBV3-1 and TRBJ2-3; 10 bases are a match to TRBD2. Germline V CDR1 and CDR2: LGHDT, YNNKEL (reference sequence). This CDR3 region has 18 residues. V shed 0 bases and J 1 base; nucleotides not matched to a gene: 7. The CDR3 DNA reads TGTGCCAGCAGCCAAGAGGGATTAGCGGGGGGCGGCACAGATACGCAGTATTTT. This sequence encodes CASSQEGLAGGGTDTQYF.

The genes are TRBV10-3 and TRBJ2-1, with D uncertain. This CDR3 comprises 14 residues. Germline V gene sequence: CDR1 ENHRY, CDR2 SYGVKD. Trimming removed 6 bases from V and 5 bases from J, with 14 bases in between. The CDR3 loop is CAISSTGSDNEQFF. As DNA, the CDR3 is TGTGCCATCAGCTCGACTGGGTCGGACAATGAGCAGTTCTTC.

The chain employs TRBV4-1 and TRBJ2-7; D unclear. CDR1 is MGHRA and CDR2 is YSYEKL in the germline V gene. The CDR3 is 14 residues long. The V end lost 1 base, the J end lost 3 bases, and 10 bases lay between the germline ends. The CDR3 region has the DNA TGCGCCAGCAGCCAAGGGTACGCAGGCTACGAGCAGTACTTC. Translation: CASSQGYAGYEQYF.